This T cell receptor beta chain stems from a study of blood T cell repertoires in COVID-19. Turning to the study itself: T cells, B-cell-depleted T cells, or PBMCs supplied cDNA or gDNA.

Data came from immunoSEQ multiplex PCR; TCRdb stores just in-frame clones and leaves some out. The table has a few hundred thousand clones, around 87% seen once. Germline CDR1 ENHRY, CDR2 SYGVKD. CDR3 size: 14 residues. V lost 7 bases and J lost 0, with 7 bases in between. Sequencing was carried out using peripheral blood. This clonotype was sampled from a man aged 50-59 years with active or convalescent COVID-19. V gene TRBV10-3 combines with J gene TRBJ2-6; D not certain. CDR3 bases: TGTGCCATCAAGCCTGGCTCTGGGGCCAACGTCCTGACTTTC. It codes for CAIKPGSGANVLTF.